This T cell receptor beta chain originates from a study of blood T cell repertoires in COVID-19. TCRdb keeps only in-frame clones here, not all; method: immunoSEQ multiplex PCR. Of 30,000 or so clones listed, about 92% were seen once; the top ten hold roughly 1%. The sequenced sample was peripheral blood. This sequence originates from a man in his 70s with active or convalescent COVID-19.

CDR3 sequence reads: CASSMSGRGAYEQYF. The CDR3 bases are TGTGCCAGTAGTATGTCGGGCAGGGGGGCCTACGAGCAGTACTTC. The chain is built from TRBV19 and TRBJ2-7, with D maybe TRBD1 (7 bases). From germline, CDR1 is LNHDA and CDR2 SQIVND (reference sequence). This CDR3 is built from 15 residues. V dropped 3 bases and J dropped 2 bases, with 14 bases sitting between them.